This T cell receptor beta chain was captured in a study of CD8 T cells in ankylosing spondylitis. Study observations and caveats: Matched ankylosing spondylitis synovial fluid reportedly contained a significantly enriched population of disease-linked clones. Several highly homologous variants made up a TCR beta motif that seemed to typify ankylosing spondylitis blood. As for the disease-linked clones, they showed a CD8+ phenotype and occurred at relatively low frequencies in peripheral blood. Previously reported in reactive arthritis synovial fluid and blood were some of the motif variants.

V gave up 5 bases and J gave up 0 bases, with 29 bases separating them. There are 21 residues in the CDR3. The germline V gene has CDR1 MNHEY and CDR2 SVGEGT. About this clonotype itself: Its target is unknown.

TCRdb reprocessed the 5' RACE reads with MiXCR, giving one entry per CDR3 protein. The data hold some 290,000 distinct CDR3 sequences, with around 19% observed a single time. This clonotype was sampled from a male donor with ankylosing spondylitis or in good health (not recorded which). Material for sequencing was blood, either unsorted or a sorted T cell fraction (not recorded which). The V gene is TRBV6-2 or TRBV6-3, the J gene TRBJ2-1, with D perhaps matching TRBD2 (6 bases). The CDR3 DNA follows: TGTGCCAGCAGTCCCGGCGGGATAGGGGACCTCCATTTGGGCTCCTACAATGAGCAGTTCTTC. Protein sequence: CASSPGGIGDLHLGSYNEQFF.